This TCR beta chain was retrieved from a study of cytomegalovirus exposure and HLA in healthy donors. Study-level results: Specificity of a few CMV-associated chains for CMV antigens was verified in vitro. TCR beta sequences reportedly predicted most subjects' HLA-A and HLA-B alleles accurately. A prior analysis recorded that most TCR beta V segments were productive about 90% or about 30% of the time. HLA alleles showed associations with approximately 15,000 TCR beta sequences in a later analysis, at a 0.05 false discovery rate.

Trimming removed 3 bases from V and 7 bases from J, with 12 bases in between. CDR1 is SNHLY, CDR2 FYNNEI, per germline. CDR3 length equals 13 residues. Turning to this clone: Its antigen is not known.

Primers included in the PCR were 60 Vbeta and 13 Jbeta primers. Profiled with immunoSEQ multiplex PCR; TCRdb holds only in-frame clones, not every one. Its listing shows fewer than 150,000 clones. This chain connects TRBV2 to TRBJ1-2; D is possibly TRBD1 (6 bases). The source material was PBMCs. This clonotype was obtained from a woman aged 55-69 years in good health and CMV-seronegative. CDR3 region: CASSDQGLGGYTF. The CDR3 DNA follows: TGTGCCAGCAGTGACCAGGGGCTCGGTGGCTACACCTTC.